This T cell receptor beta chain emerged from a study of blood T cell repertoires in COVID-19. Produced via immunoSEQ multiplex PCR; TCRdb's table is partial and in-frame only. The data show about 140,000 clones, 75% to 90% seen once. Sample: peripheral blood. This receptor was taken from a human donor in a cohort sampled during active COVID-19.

The CDR3 reads CASSERTEAFF. In DNA form, the CDR3 reads TGTGCCAGCAGCGAGCGTACTGAAGCTTTCTTT. The J gene is TRBJ1-1, the V gene TRBV6-5; D gene unclear. The length of the CDR3 is 11 residues. Germline V gives CDR1 MNHEY, CDR2 SVGAGI. Trimming removed 6 bases from V and 5 bases from J, with 7 bases in between.